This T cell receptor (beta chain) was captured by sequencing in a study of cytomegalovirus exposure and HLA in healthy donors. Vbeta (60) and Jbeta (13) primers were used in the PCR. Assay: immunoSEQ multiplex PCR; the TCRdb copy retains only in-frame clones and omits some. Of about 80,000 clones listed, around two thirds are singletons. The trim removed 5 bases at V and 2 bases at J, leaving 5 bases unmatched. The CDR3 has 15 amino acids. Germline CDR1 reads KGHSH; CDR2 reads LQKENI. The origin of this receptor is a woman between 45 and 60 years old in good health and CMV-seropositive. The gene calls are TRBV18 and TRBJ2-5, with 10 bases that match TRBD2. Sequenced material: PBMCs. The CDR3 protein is CASSSLAGGQETQYF. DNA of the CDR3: TGTGCCAGCTCATCCTTAGCGGGGGGTCAAGAGACCCAGTACTTC. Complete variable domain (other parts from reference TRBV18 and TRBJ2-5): NAGVMQNPRHLVRRRGQEARLRCSPMKGHSHVYWYRQLPEEGLKFMVYLQKENIIDESGMPKERFSAEFPKEGPSILRIQQVVRGDSAAYFCASSSLAGGQETQYFGPGTRLLVL.